One and the same sample provided the 30 T cell receptor beta chains below, sequenced in a study of blood T cell repertoires in COVID-19. Data came from immunoSEQ multiplex PCR; TCRdb stores just in-frame clones and leaves some out. This sample has 200,000 to 250,000 clones, with 86% found just once. Sequencing input: PBMCs or T cells enriched from blood (not recorded which). The source is a woman between 35 and 50 years old with acute COVID-19.

The J gene is TRBJ2-3, the V gene TRBV19; 7 bases are a match to TRBD1. This CDR3 has 13 residues. Germline V lookup: CDR1 LNHDA, CDR2 SQIVND (reference sequence). V lost 7 bases to trimming and J lost 5 bases; unmatched junction nucleotides: 6. Written as DNA, the CDR3 is TGTGCCAGTAATAAGGGGGCGGGAGATACGCAGTATTTT. Translated: CASNKGAGDTQYF.

A few counts support this clone. V and J are TRBV7-8 and TRBJ1-1; 9 bases match TRBD1. Per the germline V gene, CDR1 is SGHVS and CDR2 is FQNEAQ. With 6 bases clipped from V and 5 bases from J, the junction kept 10 bases outside the gene matches. The length of the CDR3 is 15 residues. CDR3 DNA sequence: TGTGCCAGCAGTCCCCGGGACAGGGTCAGAACTGAAGCTTTCTTT. Protein product: CASSPRDRVRTEAFF.

The chain combines TRBV29-1 with TRBJ1-5; possible D gene TRBD1, 6 bases. Trimming removed 2 bases at V and 3 bases at J, with 17 bases between. In germline, CDR1 is SQVTM, CDR2 ANQGSEA. The CDR3 consists of 16 residues. The CDR3 protein is CSVEPRQVGFNQPQHF. The CDR3 coding sequence is TGCAGCGTTGAACCCCGACAGGTAGGATTCAATCAGCCCCAGCATTTT.

The chain joins TRBV5-1 to TRBJ1-2, with D tentatively TRBD1 (5 bases). Trimming removed 4 bases at V and 4 bases at J, with 11 bases between. This CDR3 comprises 13 residues. CDR1 and CDR2 from the germline V gene are SGHRS and YFSETQ. The CDR3 DNA sequence: TGCGCCAGCAGCCAAAATCAGGGCTATGGCTACACCTTC. It specifies CASSQNQGYGYTF.

The V gene is TRBV5-6, the J gene TRBJ1-1; possible D gene TRBD1, 5 bases. Germline CDR1 reads SGHDT; CDR2 reads YYEEEE. Trimming removed 1 base from V and 5 bases from J, with 9 bases in between. The CDR3 spans 13 residues. Here the CDR3 reads CASSLRGRTEAFF. The DNA of the CDR3 is TGTGCCAGCAGCTTGCGGGGGAGGACTGAAGCTTTCTTT. The full variable domain, in which reference TRBV5-6 and TRBJ1-1 provide the parts outside the CDR3, is DAGVTQSPTHLIKTRGQQVTLRCSPKSGHDTVSWYQQALGQGPQFIFQYYEEEERQRGNFPDRFSGHQFPNYSSELNVNALLLGDSALYLCASSLRGRTEAFFGQGTRLTVV.

Only one count was recorded for this clone. J is TRBJ2-1 and V is TRBV18; TRBD2 might be the D (6 bases). The CDR3 runs 15 residues. Germline V gene lookup returns CDR1 KGHSH and CDR2 LQKENI. Trimming took off 0 bases at V and 6 bases at J, with 12 bases between the two ends. The CDR3 DNA follows: TGTGCCAGCTCACCACCGGAGGGCGGTAGCAATGAGCAGTTCTTC. Translation: CASSPPEGGSNEQFF.

The chain carries TRBV27 and TRBJ2-1; 7 bases align to TRBD1. J gave up 4 bases and V 6 bases, and 6 bases lay outside the gene matches. CDR3 length: 14 residues. Germline-derived CDR1 and CDR2 are MNHEY and SMNVEV (reference sequence). CDR3 amino acids: CASSQGGGYNEQFF. The DNA of the CDR3 is TGTGCCAGCAGCCAAGGGGGCGGGTACAATGAGCAGTTCTTC.

The rearrangement links TRBV6-5 to TRBJ1-1; no firm D call. Deletions cut 6 bases from V and 1 base from J, with 9 bases between. The germline CDR1 and CDR2 sequences are MNHEY and SVGAGI. The CDR3 contains 13 residues. The CDR3 here is CASRYSRNTEAFF. In DNA form, the CDR3 reads TGTGCCAGCAGGTACAGTAGGAACACTGAAGCTTTCTTT.

The CDR3 reads CASRFTYLGNTIYF. CDR3 sequence (DNA): TGCGCCAGCAGATTTACTTACCTAGGAAACACCATATATTTT. The rearrangement joins TRBV5-1 to TRBJ1-3; D uncertain. Trimming removed 5 bases at V and 4 bases at J, with 13 bases between. Per germline, CDR1 SGHRS and CDR2 YFSETQ. The CDR3 sequence is 14 residues long.

The chain joins TRBV11-3 to TRBJ2-2, with 11 positions matching TRBD2. V dropped 0 bases and J dropped 0; count of bases not matched to a gene: 0. This CDR3 region has 17 residues. Germline CDR1 SGHNT, CDR2 YENEEA. Here the CDR3 reads CASSLELAGANTGELFF. The CDR3 coding sequence is TGTGCCAGCAGCTTAGAACTAGCGGGAGCGAACACCGGGGAGCTGTTTTTT. The whole variable domain, filled in from reference TRBV11-3 and TRBJ2-2, reads EAGVVQSPRYKIIEKKQPVAFWCNPISGHNTLYWYLQNLGQGPELLIRYENEEAVDDSQLPKDRFSAERLKGVDSTLKIQPAELGDSAVYLCASSLELAGANTGELFFGEGSRLTVL.

V usage is TRBV18 and J usage is TRBJ1-1, with D possibly matching TRBD1 (5 bases). Germline V lookup: CDR1 KGHSH, CDR2 LQKENI. The CDR3 is 14 residues long. With 7 bases removed from V and 3 bases from J, the gap between germline ends came to 15 bases. Here the CDR3 reads CASYHTTGDTEAFF. In nucleotides, the CDR3 is TGTGCCAGCTATCACACTACGGGGGACACTGAAGCTTTCTTT. The complete variable domain, with remaining parts taken from reference TRBV18 and TRBJ1-1, reads NAGVMQNPRHLVRRRGQEARLRCSPMKGHSHVYWYRQLPEEGLKFMVYLQKENIIDESGMPKERFSAEFPKEGPSILRIQQVVRGDSAAYFCASYHTTGDTEAFFGQGTRLTVV.

The chain employs TRBV27 and TRBJ2-3; 11 bases fit TRBD2. CDR1 and CDR2 from the germline V gene are MNHEY and SMNVEV (reference sequence). V shed 2 bases, J shed 4 bases, and the junction held 8 bases outside the gene matches. The CDR3 contains 17 residues. The CDR3 bases are TGTGCCAGCAGTTTACGCTATAGCGGGAGGGGGGCAGATACGCAGTATTTT. Translation: CASSLRYSGRGADTQYF.

The rearrangement links TRBV29-1 to TRBJ1-5; D may be TRBD1 (6 bases). V was pared by 4 bases and J by 6 bases, with 13 bases between. This CDR3 is 13 amino acids long. The germline CDR1 and CDR2 sequences are SQVTM and ANQGSEA. CDR3 in amino acids: CSVGLGAGQPQHF. The CDR3 bases are TGCAGCGTTGGTCTGGGGGCTGGTCAGCCCCAGCATTTT.

This chain joins TRBV18 and TRBJ2-1; 8 positions match TRBD2. Germline values: CDR1 KGHSH, CDR2 LQKENI. The V gene end was trimmed by 0 bases and the J gene end by 3 bases; junction bases not matched to a gene: 1. This CDR3 has 15 amino acids. CDR3 sequence reads: CASSPPGTSYNEQFF. CDR3 in DNA: TGTGCCAGCTCACCACCGGGGACTAGCTACAATGAGCAGTTCTTC. The full variable domain, its missing parts supplied by reference TRBV18 and TRBJ2-1, is NAGVMQNPRHLVRRRGQEARLRCSPMKGHSHVYWYRQLPEEGLKFMVYLQKENIIDESGMPKERFSAEFPKEGPSILRIQQVVRGDSAAYFCASSPPGTSYNEQFFGPGTRLTVL.

J is TRBJ2-1 and V is TRBV10-2, with a tentative D call TRBD1 (5 bases). Between the trimmed V and J ends, which lost 8 bases and 0 bases, there was a span of 14 bases. The CDR3 is 15 amino acids. In germline, CDR1 is WSHSY, CDR2 SAAADI. The CDR3 region has the DNA TGCGCCAGCCGGACAAACCCTAGCTCCTACAATGAGCAGTTCTTC. It is translated as CASRTNPSSYNEQFF.

V gene TRBV18 combines with J gene TRBJ1-5, with D uncertain. Germline CDR1 and CDR2: KGHSH and LQKENI. The CDR3 loop spans 14 amino acids. V gave up 3 bases and J gave up 7 bases, with 13 bases separating them. The DNA of the CDR3 is TGTGCCAGCTCACCCGGAGTGGCGGGGCAGCCCCAGCATTTT. Translation: CASSPGVAGQPQHF.

The rearrangement joins TRBV28 to TRBJ2-1; 13 nucleotides agree with TRBD2. The CDR3 is made up of 15 amino acids. Trimming took 2 bases from V and 9 from J; bases not matched to a gene: 4. The germline CDR1 and CDR2 sequences are MDHEN and SYDVKM. The CDR3 coding sequence is TGTGCCAGCAGTTTAGGGGGACTAGCGGGATTTGAGCAGTTCTTC. Protein sequence: CASSLGGLAGFEQFF.

The V call is TRBV28, the J call TRBJ2-2; D unresolved. The CDR3 extends over 15 amino acids. Germline lookup yields CDR1 MDHEN and CDR2 SYDVKM. V lost 3 bases to trimming and J lost 0 bases, with 8 bases between them. The CDR3 DNA follows: TGTGCCAGCAGTTTTGGCGGAGCGAACACCGGGGAGCTGTTTTTT. The encoded protein is CASSFGGANTGELFF.

This clone has a single count. The CDR3 DNA follows: TGTGCCAGCTCACCAAAGTTATACGAACGGTATGAAGCTTTCTTT. Residues: CASSPKLYERYEAFF. V is TRBV18 and J is TRBJ1-1; no reliable D call. Germline-derived CDR1 and CDR2 are KGHSH and LQKENI. The V gene lost 2 bases and the J gene lost 7 bases, with 17 bases spanning the gap. The CDR3 is made up of 15 amino acids.

The chain has TRBV19 and TRBJ2-7; 8 bases align to TRBD1. The CDR3 length is 15 residues. V dropped 5 bases and J dropped 0; count of bases not matched to a gene: 6. Germline CDR1 LNHDA, CDR2 SQIVND (reference sequence). The CDR3, as DNA: TGTGCCAGTAGTCCCGGACAGGGCCCCTCCTACGAGCAGTACTTC. This encodes CASSPGQGPSYEQYF.

The chain uses TRBV5-1 and TRBJ2-3; 7 bases line up with TRBD2. Germline values: CDR1 SGHRS, CDR2 YFSETQ. The CDR3 has 15 residues. V dropped 4 bases and J dropped 2; count of bases not matched to a gene: 7. The CDR3 region is CASSPPGRNTDTQYF. CDR3 coding DNA: TGCGCCAGCAGCCCCCCCGGGAGGAACACAGATACGCAGTATTTT.

This rearrangement joins TRBV19 to TRBJ1-3; weak D call: TRBD1 (5 bases). Germline assignment: CDR1 LNHDA and CDR2 SQIVND (reference sequence). Trimming pared 4 bases from V and 9 bases from J, leaving 13 bases between. CDR3 length equals 13 residues. The CDR3 here is CASSTGTVRTIYF. DNA of the CDR3: TGTGCCAGTAGTACTGGGACTGTTCGCACCATATATTTT.

The V and J genes are TRBV5-8 and TRBJ1-4, with TRBD1 as a possible D gene (6 bases). Trimming shortened V by 1 base and J by 5 bases, and 9 bases separated the two germline ends. The CDR3 is made up of 14 amino acids. The germline V gene has CDR1 SGHTS and CDR2 YDEGEE. The CDR3 reads CASSLTGRNEKLFF. The DNA for the CDR3 is TGTGCCAGCAGCTTGACAGGGCGGAATGAAAAACTGTTTTTT.

In DNA, the CDR3 is TGTGCCAGCTCACGGGACAGTAGATCGCCCTCTGGAAACACCATATATTTT. It yields the protein CASSRDSRSPSGNTIYF. The chain carries TRBV18 and TRBJ1-3; 7 positions match TRBD1. The V gene's germline CDR1 is KGHSH and CDR2 LQKENI. This CDR3 is 17 amino acids long. The V gene end was trimmed by 4 bases and the J gene end by 0 bases; junction bases not matched to a gene: 9.

V usage is TRBV2 and J usage is TRBJ1-5; tentative D call: TRBD1 (6 bases). V was shortened by 6 bases and J by 4 bases, with 13 bases between the two germline ends. The V gene's germline CDR1 is SNHLY and CDR2 FYNNEI. The CDR3 is 14 residues long. The CDR3, as DNA: TGTGCCAGCAGAGTAGAGACAGGTAATCAGCCCCAGCATTTT. Encoded protein: CASRVETGNQPQHF.

The CDR3, as DNA: TGTGCCAGCAGCGCGGATACAGGGATCGGCTACGAGCAGTACTTC. Translation gives CASSADTGIGYEQYF. The rearrangement joins TRBV5-5 to TRBJ2-7, with D perhaps TRBD1 (6 bases). CDR3 length equals 15 residues. Germline V gene lookup returns CDR1 SGHKS and CDR2 YYEKEE (reference sequence). Deletions cut 4 bases from V and 3 bases from J, with 17 bases between.

The rearrangement links TRBV5-5 to TRBJ1-5; tentatively, D is TRBD1 (6 bases). The germline V gene encodes CDR1 SGHKS and CDR2 YYEKEE (reference sequence). V was pared by 4 bases and J by 0 bases, with 17 bases between. The CDR3 totals 17 residues. The DNA of the CDR3 is TGTGCCAGCAGCCCCTTTGGGGGGGGCGGTAGCAATCAGCCCCAGCATTTT. This encodes CASSPFGGGGSNQPQHF.

This clone was detected once. The V call is TRBV15, the J call TRBJ1-1; 8 bases fit TRBD1. The CDR3 runs to 15 residues. Trimming at V came to 1 base and at J to 8 bases, leaving 9 bases not matched to a gene. Germline CDR1 and CDR2: LNHNV and YYDKDF (reference sequence). Here the CDR3 DNA reads TGTGCCACCAGCAGAGCGGGACAGGCTTATAGGGAAGCTTTCTTT. This codes for CATSRAGQAYREAFF.

This clone was seen only once. V usage is TRBV13 and J usage is TRBJ2-5, with D uncertain. Trimming took 5 bases from V and 5 from J, leaving 12 bases between them. The CDR3 runs 13 residues. The germline gives CDR1 PRHDT, CDR2 FYEKMQ (reference sequence). The CDR3: CASSPRVRETQYF. The CDR3 coding sequence is TGTGCCAGCAGCCCCCGGGTGAGGGAGACCCAGTACTTC. The full variable domain, rest sourced from reference TRBV13 and TRBJ2-5, is AAGVIQSPRHLIKEKRETATLKCYPIPRHDTVYWYQQGPGQDPQFLISFYEKMQSDKGSIPDRFSAQQFSDYHSELNMSSLELGDSALYFCASSPRVRETQYFGPGTRLLVL.

This clone was observed once. The rearrangement uses TRBV2 and TRBJ1-2; D might be TRBD1 (6 bases). The CDR3 contains 16 residues. Per germline, CDR1 SNHLY and CDR2 FYNNEI. V was pared by 1 base and J by 8 bases, with 20 bases between. CDR3 protein: CASSEVRQAYESGYTF. The CDR3 nucleotides read TGTGCCAGCAGTGAAGTACGACAGGCCTATGAATCGGGCTACACCTTC.